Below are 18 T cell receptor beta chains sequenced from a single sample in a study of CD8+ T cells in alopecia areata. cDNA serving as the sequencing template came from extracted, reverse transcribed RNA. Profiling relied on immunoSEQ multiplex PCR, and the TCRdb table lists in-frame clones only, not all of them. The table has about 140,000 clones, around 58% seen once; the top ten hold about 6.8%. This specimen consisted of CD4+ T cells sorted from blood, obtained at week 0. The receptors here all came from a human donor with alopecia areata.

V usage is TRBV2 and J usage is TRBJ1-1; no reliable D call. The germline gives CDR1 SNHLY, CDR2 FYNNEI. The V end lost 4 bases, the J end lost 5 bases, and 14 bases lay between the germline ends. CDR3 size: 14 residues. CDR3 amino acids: CASSGYRVETEAFF. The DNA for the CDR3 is TGTGCCAGCAGTGGGTATAGGGTGGAAACTGAAGCTTTCTTT.

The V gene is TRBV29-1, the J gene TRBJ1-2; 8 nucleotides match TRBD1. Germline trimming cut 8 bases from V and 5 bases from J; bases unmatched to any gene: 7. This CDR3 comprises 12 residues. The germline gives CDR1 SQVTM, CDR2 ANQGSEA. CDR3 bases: TGCAGCTTCTCCGGGACAGGTTATGGCTACACCTTC. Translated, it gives CSFSGTGYGYTF.

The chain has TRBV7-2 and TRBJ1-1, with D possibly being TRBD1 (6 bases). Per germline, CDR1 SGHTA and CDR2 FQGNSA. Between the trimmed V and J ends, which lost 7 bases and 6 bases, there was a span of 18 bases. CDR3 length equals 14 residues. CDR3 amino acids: CASNSPNRVPEAFF. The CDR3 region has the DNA TGTGCCAGCAACTCGCCCAACAGGGTTCCTGAAGCTTTCTTT. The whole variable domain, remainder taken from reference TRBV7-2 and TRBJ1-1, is GAGVSQSPSNKVTEKGKDVELRCDPISGHTALYWYRQSLGQGLEFLIYFQGNSAPDKSGLPSDRFSAERTGGSVSTLTIQRTQQEDSAVYLCASNSPNRVPEAFFGQGTRLTVV.

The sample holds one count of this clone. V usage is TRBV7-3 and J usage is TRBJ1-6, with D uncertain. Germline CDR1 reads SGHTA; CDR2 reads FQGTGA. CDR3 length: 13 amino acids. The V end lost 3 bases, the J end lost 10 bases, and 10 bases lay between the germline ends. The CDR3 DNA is TGTGCCAGCAGCTTTCTTCCCGAATCACCCCTCCACTTT. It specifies CASSFLPESPLHF.

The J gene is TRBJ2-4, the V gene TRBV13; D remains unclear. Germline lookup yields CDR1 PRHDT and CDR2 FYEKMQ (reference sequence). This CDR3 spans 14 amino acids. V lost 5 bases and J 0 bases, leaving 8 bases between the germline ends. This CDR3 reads CASSIRLAKNIQYF. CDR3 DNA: TGTGCCAGCAGCATTAGGCTAGCCAAAAACATTCAGTACTTC.

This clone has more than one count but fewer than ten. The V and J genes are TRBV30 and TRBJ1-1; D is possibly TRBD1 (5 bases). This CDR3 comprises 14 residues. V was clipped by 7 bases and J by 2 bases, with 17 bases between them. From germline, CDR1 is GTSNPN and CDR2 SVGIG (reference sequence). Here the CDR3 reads CAFCPRQSNTEAFF. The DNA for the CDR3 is TGTGCCTTCTGCCCGAGACAGTCCAACACTGAAGCTTTCTTT.

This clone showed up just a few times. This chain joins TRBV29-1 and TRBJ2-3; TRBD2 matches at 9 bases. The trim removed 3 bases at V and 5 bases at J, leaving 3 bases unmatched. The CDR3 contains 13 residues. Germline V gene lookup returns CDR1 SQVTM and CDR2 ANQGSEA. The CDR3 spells CSVERGGQDTQYF. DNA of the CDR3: TGCAGCGTTGAGCGGGGGGGCCAAGATACGCAGTATTTT.

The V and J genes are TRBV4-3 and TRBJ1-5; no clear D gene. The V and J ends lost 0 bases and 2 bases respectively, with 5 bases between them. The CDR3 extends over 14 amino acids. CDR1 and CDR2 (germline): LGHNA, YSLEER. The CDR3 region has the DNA TGCGCCAGCAGCCAAGATAAGGGCAATCAGCCCCAGCATTTT. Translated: CASSQDKGNQPQHF.

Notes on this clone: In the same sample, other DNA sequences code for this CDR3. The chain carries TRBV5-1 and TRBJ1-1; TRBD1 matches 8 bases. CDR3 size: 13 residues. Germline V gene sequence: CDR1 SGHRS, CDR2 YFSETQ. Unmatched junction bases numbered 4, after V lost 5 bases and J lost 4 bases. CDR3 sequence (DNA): TGCGCCAGCAGTTTAACAGGGGGCACTGAAGCTTTCTTT. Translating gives CASSLTGGTEAFF.

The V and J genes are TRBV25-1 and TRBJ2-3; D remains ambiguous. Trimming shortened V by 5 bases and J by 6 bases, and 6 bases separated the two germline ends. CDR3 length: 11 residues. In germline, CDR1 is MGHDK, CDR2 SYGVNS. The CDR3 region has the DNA TGTGCCAGCAGTACCAGGGATACGCAGTATTTT. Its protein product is CASSTRDTQYF.

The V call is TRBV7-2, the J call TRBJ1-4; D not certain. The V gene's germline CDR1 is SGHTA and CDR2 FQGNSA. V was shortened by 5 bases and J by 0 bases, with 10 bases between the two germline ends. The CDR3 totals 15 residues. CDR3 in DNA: TGTGCCAGCAGCCTCTCCGGGTCAACTAATGAAAAACTGTTTTTT. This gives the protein CASSLSGSTNEKLFF.

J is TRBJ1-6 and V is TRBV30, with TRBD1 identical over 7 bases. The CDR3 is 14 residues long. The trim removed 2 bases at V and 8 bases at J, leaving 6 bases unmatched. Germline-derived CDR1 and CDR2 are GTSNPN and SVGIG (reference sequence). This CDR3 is CAWSSQGLYSPLHF. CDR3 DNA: TGTGCCTGGAGTTCACAGGGGTTATATTCACCCCTCCACTTT.

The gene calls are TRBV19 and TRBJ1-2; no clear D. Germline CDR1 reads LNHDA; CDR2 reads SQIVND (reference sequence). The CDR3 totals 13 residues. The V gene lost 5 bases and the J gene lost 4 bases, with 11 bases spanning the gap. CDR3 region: CASSSVDFYGYTF. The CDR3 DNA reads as TGTGCCAGTAGTTCAGTGGATTTCTATGGCTACACCTTC.

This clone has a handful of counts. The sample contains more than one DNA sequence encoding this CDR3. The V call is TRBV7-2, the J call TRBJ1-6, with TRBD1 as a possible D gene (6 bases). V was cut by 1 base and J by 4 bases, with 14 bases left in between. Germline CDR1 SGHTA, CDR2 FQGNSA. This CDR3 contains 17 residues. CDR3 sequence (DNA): TGTGCCAGCAGCTTAGAACGGGGGGCCCGATATAATTCACCCCTCCACTTT. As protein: CASSLERGARYNSPLHF. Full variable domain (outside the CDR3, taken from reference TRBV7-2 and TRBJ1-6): GAGVSQSPSNKVTEKGKDVELRCDPISGHTALYWYRQSLGQGLEFLIYFQGNSAPDKSGLPSDRFSAERTGGSVSTLTIQRTQQEDSAVYLCASSLERGARYNSPLHFGNGTRLTVT.

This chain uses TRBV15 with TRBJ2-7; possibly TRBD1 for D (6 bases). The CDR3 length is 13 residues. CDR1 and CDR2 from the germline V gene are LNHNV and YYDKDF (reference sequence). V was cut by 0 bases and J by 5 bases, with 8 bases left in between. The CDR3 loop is CATSRDHRDEQYF. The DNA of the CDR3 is TGTGCCACCAGCAGAGACCACAGGGACGAGCAGTACTTC.

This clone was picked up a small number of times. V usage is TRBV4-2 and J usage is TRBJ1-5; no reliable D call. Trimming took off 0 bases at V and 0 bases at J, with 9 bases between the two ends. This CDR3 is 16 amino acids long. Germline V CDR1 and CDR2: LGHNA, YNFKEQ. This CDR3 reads CASSQDQEYSNQPQHF. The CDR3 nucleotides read TGTGCCAGCAGCCAAGATCAAGAATATAGCAATCAGCCCCAGCATTTT.

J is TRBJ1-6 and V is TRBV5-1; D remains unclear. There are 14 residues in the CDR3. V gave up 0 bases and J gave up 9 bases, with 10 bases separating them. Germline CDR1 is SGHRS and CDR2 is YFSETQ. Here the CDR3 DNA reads TGCGCCAGCAGCTTGGGGGCAGCCGGTTCACCCCTCCACTTT. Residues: CASSLGAAGSPLHF.

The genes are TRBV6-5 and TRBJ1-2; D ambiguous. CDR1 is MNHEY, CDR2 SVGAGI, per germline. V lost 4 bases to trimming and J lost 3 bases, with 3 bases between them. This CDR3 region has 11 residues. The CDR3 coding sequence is TGTGCCAGCAGTTCCCACTATGGCTACACCTTC. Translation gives CASSSHYGYTF.